This T cell receptor beta chain came from a study of T cell responses to AZD1222 COVID-19 vaccine (dated by TCRdb to the early 2020s). About the investigation overall: Because spike-specific TCR depth and breadth did not differ between the two schedules, AZD1222 recipients who got a second dose at roughly 4 weeks were pooled with those who got a second dose at roughly 12 weeks. A total of over 230 trial participants underwent TCR sequencing, of whom some 200 had received two doses of AZD1222 and approximately 25 had received two doses of the MenACWY control vaccine. Trial participants were enrolled by age into 18-55, 56-69 and 70-plus year subgroups, with approximately 160, 26 and 62 TCR-sequenced participants respectively. Points the paper makes about the study in general: The 56-69-year group was small, and its depth increase did not reach significance, likely because of low power. Reportedly, almost half of the unique spike-specific TCRs recognized epitopes lying outside the regions that are mutated in the B.1.351 and B.1.1.7 variants. Most participants were white British and females outnumbered males, and the authors suggested that clonal diversity may have been underestimated. Vaccine-associated CD4 TCRs spanned the whole spike protein, with dominant responses in regions 160-218 and 743-854. Because no day 14 peak-response samples were available, repertoires were characterized only after the peak T cell response. Conclusions about previously exposed vaccinees are limited, since just a handful of AZD1222 recipients were seropositive for SARS-CoV-2 at baseline. Spike-specific TCR breadth and depth rose significantly after two AZD1222 doses compared with day 0 and with MenACWY recipients.

V gives up 3 bases and J gives up 2 bases, and the segment between their germline ends measures 11 bases. The CDR3 spans 15 residues, from the cysteine through the phenylalanine. Only CDR3 DNA is held: 45 bases, read in frame from base 1. CDR1 SGHAT and CDR2 FQNNGV are derived from the germline V gene. This clone showed up just a few times. Its antigen remains unidentified. Base qualities were left out, and no much larger clone turns up one base away. This specimen's time point label, interpreted: baseline before first vaccination. Vaccinee samples were obtained from the UK trials COV001 and COV002, which included a single-blind randomized controlled phase 2/3 trial of AZD1222 (ChAdOx1 nCoV-19) in healthy adults. For TCRbeta chain sequencing, PBMC samples from trial participants were taken at day 0 and at day 28 after the second dose. The CDR3 regions of human TCRbeta chains were subjected to immunosequencing. Per the source publication's procedure: Repertoire TCRs were matched against a reference library of SARS-CoV-2-specific TCRs generated with the MIRA antigen-specificity platform. Breadth meant the fraction of unique TCRs that were SARS-CoV-2-associated, whereas depth meant the fraction of total T cells that were SARS-CoV-2-associated. Using the MIRA data, each spike-specific TCR was mapped to the spike region that the TCR reacts to and placed in a CD4 or CD8 class. Log10-transformed breadth and depth values were compared by one-way ANOVA with Sidak's multiple comparisons tests. The table was pulled from immuneACCESS by TCRdb, which kept in-frame rearrangements only. Such tables lose some clones; where checked, under half of the loss comes from unresolved V genes, and the rest has no known cause. V, J and clone size were drawn from that table, and D and trimming were deduced from the DNA. The sample records some 120,000 clones, 70% to 90% of which are singletons. The ten largest clones represent 1.6% of the sample.

This sequence originates from an adult in good health. The sample was peripheral blood, taken on day 0 of AZD1222 vaccination. The rearrangement combines TRBV11-2 with TRBJ1-5, with the identity of the D gene unclear. The DNA sequence follows: TGTGCCAGCAGCTTCGGAGGTTTAGGCAATCAGCCCCAGCATTTT. Its protein product is CASSFGGLGNQPQHF.